The 7 T cell receptor beta chains below were found in one sample sequenced in a study of shared clonotypes between healthy human individuals. The repertoire was sequenced with immunoSEQ multiplex PCR; TCRdb's copy has only in-frame clones and lacks some. The profile shows about 1,500,000 clones, about 96% of them singletons. Input material: naive CD4+ T cells sorted from blood. The sample's subset: CD45RA+ positively selected. The receptors stem from a man aged 30 to 45 in good health.

CDR3 nucleotides: TGTGCCAGCGGTAGACAGTTATCCACTGAAGCTTTCTTT. It codes for CASGRQLSTEAFF. The chain has TRBV6-5 and TRBJ1-1; possible D gene TRBD1, 5 bases. Trimming cost V 8 bases and J 4 bases, with 14 bases left between them. CDR3 size: 13 residues. CDR1 and CDR2 from the germline V gene are MNHEY and SVGAGI.

The chain is built from TRBV28 and TRBJ2-5; D ambiguous. In germline, CDR1 is MDHEN, CDR2 SYDVKM. V was shortened by 4 bases and J by 3 bases, with 18 bases between the two germline ends. The CDR3 spans 16 residues. The CDR3 bases are TGTGCCAGCAGTTCCCCCCCTAGGACGGTGAAAGAGACCCAGTACTTC. Translating gives CASSSPPRTVKETQYF.

This clone has only one observation. V is TRBV28 and J is TRBJ2-7, with no clear D. Germline CDR1 and CDR2: MDHEN and SYDVKM. CDR3 size: 16 residues. Trimming cost V 3 bases and J 0 bases, with 15 bases left between them. The CDR3 DNA reads as TGTGCCAGCAGTTTGGTTGGTTTTAGAGGCTCCTACGAGCAGTACTTC. Residues: CASSLVGFRGSYEQYF.

The chain uses TRBV28 and TRBJ2-2; D is perhaps TRBD1 (6 bases). CDR3 length equals 16 residues. The germline V and J ends were trimmed by 10 bases and 0 bases, with 18 bases remaining between them. Germline V gene lookup returns CDR1 MDHEN and CDR2 SYDVKM. The CDR3: CATGDTFLSNTGELFF. The CDR3 DNA reads TGTGCCACTGGGGACACCTTTCTTTCGAACACCGGGGAGCTGTTTTTT.

V and J are TRBV7-6 and TRBJ2-2; possibly TRBD2 for D (5 bases). From germline, CDR1 is SGHVS and CDR2 FNYEAQ. V dropped 1 base and J dropped 5 bases, with 11 bases sitting between them. The CDR3 is 15 residues long. The CDR3 region has the DNA TGTGCCAGCAGCTTAGTTACTAGTCAGACCGGGGAGCTGTTTTTT. Translation: CASSLVTSQTGELFF.

This chain connects TRBV30 to TRBJ2-1; 8 positions match TRBD2. The V segment lost 2 bases and the J segment 6 bases; nucleotides outside the gene matches: 15. Germline CDR1 and CDR2: GTSNPN and SVGIG (reference sequence). This CDR3 comprises 17 residues. The CDR3 protein is CAWSNDRTSPRINEQFF. The CDR3 DNA sequence: TGTGCCTGGAGTAACGATCGGACTAGCCCCCGTATCAATGAGCAGTTCTTC.

V gene TRBV7-2 combines with J gene TRBJ2-1; no reliable D call. CDR1 is SGHTA, CDR2 FQGNSA, per germline. V lost 3 bases and J lost 9, with 12 bases in between. This CDR3 has 13 amino acids. CDR3 bases: TGTGCCAGCAGCTTTTCAGGTCCGGGTGAGCAGTTCTTC. Translated: CASSFSGPGEQFF.